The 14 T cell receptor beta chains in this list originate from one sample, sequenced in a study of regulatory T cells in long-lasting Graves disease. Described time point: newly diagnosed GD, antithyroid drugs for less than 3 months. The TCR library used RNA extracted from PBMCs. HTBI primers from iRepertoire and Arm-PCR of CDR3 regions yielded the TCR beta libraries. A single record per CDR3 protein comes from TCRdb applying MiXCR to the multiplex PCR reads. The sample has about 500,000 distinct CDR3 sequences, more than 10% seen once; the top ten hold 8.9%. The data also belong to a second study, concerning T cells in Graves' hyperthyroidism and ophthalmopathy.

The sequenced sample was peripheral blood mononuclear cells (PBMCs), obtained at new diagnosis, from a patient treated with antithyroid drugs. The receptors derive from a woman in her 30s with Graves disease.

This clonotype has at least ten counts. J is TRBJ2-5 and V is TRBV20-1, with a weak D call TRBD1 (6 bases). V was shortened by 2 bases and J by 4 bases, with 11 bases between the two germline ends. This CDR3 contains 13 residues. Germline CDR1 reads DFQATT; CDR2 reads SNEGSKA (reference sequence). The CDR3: CSARMAGVETQYF. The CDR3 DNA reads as TGCAGTGCTAGAATGGCAGGGGTAGAGACCCAGTACTTC.

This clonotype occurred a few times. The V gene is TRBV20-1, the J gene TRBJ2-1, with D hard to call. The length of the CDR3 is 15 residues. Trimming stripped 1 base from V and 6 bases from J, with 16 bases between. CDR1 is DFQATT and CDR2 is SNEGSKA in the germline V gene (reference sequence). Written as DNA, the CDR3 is TGCAGTGCTAGAGGGACCCGAGCCGGTGGCAATGAGCAGTTCTTC. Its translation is CSARGTRAGGNEQFF.

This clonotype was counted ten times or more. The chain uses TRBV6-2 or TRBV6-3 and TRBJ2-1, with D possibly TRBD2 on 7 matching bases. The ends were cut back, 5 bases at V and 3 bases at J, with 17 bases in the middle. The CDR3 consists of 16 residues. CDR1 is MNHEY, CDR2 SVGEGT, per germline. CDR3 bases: TGTGCCAGCAGTCCCGGCGGGGGCGACCGCTACAATGAGCAGTTCTTC. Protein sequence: CASSPGGGDRYNEQFF.

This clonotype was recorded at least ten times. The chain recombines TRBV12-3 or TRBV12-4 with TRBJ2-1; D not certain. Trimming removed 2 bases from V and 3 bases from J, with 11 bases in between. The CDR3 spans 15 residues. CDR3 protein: CASSLKQTHYNEQFF. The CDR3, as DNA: TGTGCCAGCAGTTTAAAACAGACACACTACAATGAGCAGTTCTTC.

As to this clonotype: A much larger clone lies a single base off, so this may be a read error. CDR3 sequence reads: CASSLLAGGPIDNEQFF. In DNA form, the CDR3 reads TGTGCCAGCAGTCTCCTAGCGGGAGGGCCCATAGACAATGAGCAGTTCTTC. The genes are TRBV27 and TRBJ2-1; TRBD2 matches at 12 bases. V lost 5 bases and J lost 5; bases outside the gene matches: 10. Germline V gene data show CDR1 as MNHEY and CDR2 as SMNVEV (reference sequence). This CDR3 is 17 amino acids long.

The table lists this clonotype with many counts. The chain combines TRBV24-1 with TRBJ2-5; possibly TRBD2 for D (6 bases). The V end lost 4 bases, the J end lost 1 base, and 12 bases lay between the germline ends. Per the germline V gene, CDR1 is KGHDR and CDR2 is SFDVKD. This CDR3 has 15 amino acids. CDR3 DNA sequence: TGTGCCACCAGTGAGGCGGGACCACCCCAAGAGACCCAGTACTTC. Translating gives CATSEAGPPQETQYF.

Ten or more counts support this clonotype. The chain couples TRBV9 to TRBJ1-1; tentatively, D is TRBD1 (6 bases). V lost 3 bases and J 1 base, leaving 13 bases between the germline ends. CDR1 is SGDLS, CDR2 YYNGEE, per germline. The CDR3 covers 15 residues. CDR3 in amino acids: CASSARGHPNTEAFF. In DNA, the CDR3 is TGTGCCAGCAGCGCAAGGGGACATCCGAACACTGAAGCTTTCTTT. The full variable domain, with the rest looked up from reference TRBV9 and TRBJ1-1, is DSGVTQTPKHLITATGQRVTLRCSPRSGDLSVYWYQQSLDQGLQFLIQYYNGEERAKGNILERFSAQQFPDLHSELNLSSLELGDSALYFCASSARGHPNTEAFFGQGTRLTVV.

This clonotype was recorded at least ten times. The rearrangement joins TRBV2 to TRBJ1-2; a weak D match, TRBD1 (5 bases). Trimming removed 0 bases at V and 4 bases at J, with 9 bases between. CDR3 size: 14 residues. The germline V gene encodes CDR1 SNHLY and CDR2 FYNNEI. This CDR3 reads CASSEAAGTYGYTF. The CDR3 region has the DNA TGTGCCAGCAGTGAAGCGGCCGGGACCTATGGCTACACCTTC.

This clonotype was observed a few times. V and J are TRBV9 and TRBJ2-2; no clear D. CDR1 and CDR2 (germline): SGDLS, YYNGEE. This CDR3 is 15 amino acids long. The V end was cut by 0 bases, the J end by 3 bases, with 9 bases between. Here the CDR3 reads CASSVGSSYTGELFF. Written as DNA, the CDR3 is TGTGCCAGCAGCGTAGGTAGCAGTTACACCGGGGAGCTGTTTTTT.

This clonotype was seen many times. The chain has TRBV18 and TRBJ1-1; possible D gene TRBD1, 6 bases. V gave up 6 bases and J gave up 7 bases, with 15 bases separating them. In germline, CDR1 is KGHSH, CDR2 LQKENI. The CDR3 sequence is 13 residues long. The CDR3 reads CASSPRQEGEAFF. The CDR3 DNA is TGTGCCAGCTCGCCAAGACAGGAGGGTGAAGCTTTCTTT.

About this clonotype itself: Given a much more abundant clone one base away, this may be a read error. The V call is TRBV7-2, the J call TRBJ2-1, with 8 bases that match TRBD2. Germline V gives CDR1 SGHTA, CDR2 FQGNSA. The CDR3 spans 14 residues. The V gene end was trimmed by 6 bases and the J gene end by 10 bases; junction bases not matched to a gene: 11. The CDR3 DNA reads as TGTGCCAGCAGTTTTAGCGGGACCTTTTACGAGCAGTTCTTC. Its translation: CASSFSGTFYEQFF.

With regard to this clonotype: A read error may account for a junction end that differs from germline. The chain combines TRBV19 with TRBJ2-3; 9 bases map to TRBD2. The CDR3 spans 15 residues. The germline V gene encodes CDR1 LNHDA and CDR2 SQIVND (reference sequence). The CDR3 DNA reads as TGTGTCAGTAGTCCCCAGCGCGGGAGGGGAGATACGCAGTATTTT. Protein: CVSSPQRGRGDTQYF. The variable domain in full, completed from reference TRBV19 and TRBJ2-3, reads DGGITQSPKYLFRKEGQNVTLSCEQNLNHDAMYWYRQDPGQGLRLIYYSQIVNDFQKGDIAEGYSVSREKKESFPLTVTSAQKNPTAFYLCVSSPQRGRGDTQYFGPGTRLTVL.

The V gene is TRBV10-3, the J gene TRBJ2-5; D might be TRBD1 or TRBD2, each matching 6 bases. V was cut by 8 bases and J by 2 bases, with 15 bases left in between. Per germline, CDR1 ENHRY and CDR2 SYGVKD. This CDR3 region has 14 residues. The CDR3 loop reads CAIGRGQGQETQYF. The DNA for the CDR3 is TGTGCCATCGGTCGGGGGCAGGGACAAGAGACCCAGTACTTC.

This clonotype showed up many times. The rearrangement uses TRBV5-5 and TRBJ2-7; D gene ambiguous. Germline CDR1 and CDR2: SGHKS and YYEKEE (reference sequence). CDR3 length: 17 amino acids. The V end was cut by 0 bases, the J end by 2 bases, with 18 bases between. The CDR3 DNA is TGTGCCAGCAGCTTGGCCGTGACAAAAAGCCTCCCCTACGAGCAGTACTTC. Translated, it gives CASSLAVTKSLPYEQYF.